These T cell receptor beta chains were read from a single sample in a study of cytomegalovirus exposure and HLA in healthy donors. Clones were sequenced by immunoSEQ multiplex PCR, and TCRdb holds only the in-frame ones, with some missing. Altogether more than 100,000 clones are present, about 80% being singletons, with the ten largest covering 1%. Sequenced sample: PBMCs. The receptor source for this set is a man aged 35 to 55 in good health and CMV-seronegative. Each CDR3 is given with its conserved first and last residue.

cdr3_aa: CASSLPDRRDEKLFF
v_call: TRBV28
cdr3_length: 15
j_call: TRBJ1-4

cdr3_aa: CASSRDREVYGYTF
v_call: TRBV28
cdr3_length: 14
j_call: TRBJ1-2

cdr3_aa: CASSGGQGPIYGYTF
v_call: TRBV2
cdr3_length: 15
j_call: TRBJ1-2

cdr3_aa: CASSADSYEQYF
v_call: TRBV6-6
cdr3_length: 12
j_call: TRBJ2-7

cdr3_aa: CSVKTGFLAKNIQYF
v_call: TRBV29-1
cdr3_length: 15
j_call: TRBJ2-4

cdr3_aa: CASGGSYEQYF
v_call: TRBV28
cdr3_length: 11
j_call: TRBJ2-7

cdr3_aa: CASSSEQVRRLGYTF
v_call: TRBV7-9
cdr3_length: 15
j_call: TRBJ1-2

cdr3_aa: CSVGNSGNTGELFF
v_call: TRBV29-1
cdr3_length: 14
j_call: TRBJ2-2

cdr3_aa: CASSPPRGQGDVLTF
v_call: TRBV21-1
cdr3_length: 15
j_call: TRBJ2-6

cdr3_aa: CASSTGTGIFSSYNEQFF
v_call: TRBV5-5
cdr3_length: 18
j_call: TRBJ2-1

cdr3_aa: CSSSSGLGQSYGYTF
v_call: TRBV7-9
cdr3_length: 15
j_call: TRBJ1-2

cdr3_aa: CASSFLTSGNTIYF
v_call: TRBV28
cdr3_length: 14
j_call: TRBJ1-3

cdr3_aa: CASSPGTPYNEQFF
v_call: TRBV5-1
cdr3_length: 14
j_call: TRBJ2-1

cdr3_aa: CASSPGGGLGPQHF
v_call: TRBV28
cdr3_length: 14
j_call: TRBJ1-5

cdr3_aa: CASSLRGLAGVDEQYF
v_call: TRBV5-1
cdr3_length: 16
j_call: TRBJ2-7

cdr3_aa: CASSSTAGGDEKLFF
v_call: TRBV28
cdr3_length: 15
j_call: TRBJ1-4

cdr3_aa: CASSGSATNEKLFF
v_call: TRBV28
cdr3_length: 14
j_call: TRBJ1-4